The source of this TCR beta chain is a study of blood T cell repertoires in COVID-19. Overall study: Sites in the United States, Italy and Spain provided acute and convalescent COVID-19 samples.

Libraries were prepared by immunoSEQ multiplex PCR; TCRdb keeps only in-frame clonotypes and omits some of them. The data show hundreds of thousands of clones, 89% seen once. While infection was still active, Seattle patients were enrolled and then followed longitudinally. The sequenced sample was peripheral blood. This TCR was sampled from a woman aged 25 to 39 with COVID-19, enrolled during active disease.

The CDR3, as DNA: TGTGCCAGCAGCTCCTACCTGGGCAATCAGCCCCAGCATTTT. It is translated as CASSSYLGNQPQHF. The chain combines TRBV6-5 with TRBJ1-5; D unresolved. Germline V gene data show CDR1 as MNHEY and CDR2 as SVGAGI. The CDR3 loop spans 14 amino acids. With 6 bases removed from V and 2 bases from J, the gap between germline ends came to 11 bases.